This T cell receptor beta chain was identified during a study of blood T cell repertoires in COVID-19. Study-wide context: The origin of the acute and convalescent COVID-19 samples was the United States, Italy and Spain. From T cells, B-cell-depleted T cells, or PBMCs came the material, which was cDNA or gDNA.

This clone came up once. In the original workflow: Reference gene primer amplification in the assay estimated nucleated cell counts. This table comes from immunoSEQ multiplex PCR, and its TCRdb copy is limited to in-frame clones, with some not included. V, J and clone size reflect that table, while D and trimming were determined from the DNA. Altogether just under 90,000 clones are present, 90% to 95% being singletons, with the ten largest covering 1.5% to 2%. Germline V gene data show CDR1 as MDHEN and CDR2 as SYDVKM. V was pared by 5 bases and J by 1 base, with 3 bases of the junction left unmatched. The CDR3 is 14 amino acids.

Material: peripheral blood. This chain connects TRBV28 to TRBJ2-3, with TRBD2 identical over 7 bases. This TCR was sampled from a man in his sixties with acute or convalescent COVID-19. The CDR3 region is CASSGLVGTDTQYF. The CDR3 DNA reads as TGTGCCAGCAGTGGACTAGTCGGCACAGATACGCAGTATTTT. The full variable domain, rest sourced from reference TRBV28 and TRBJ2-3, is DVKVTQSSRYLVKRTGEKVFLECVQDMDHENMFWYRQDPGLGLRLIYFSYDVKMKEKGDIPEGYSVSREKKERFSLILESASTNQTSMYLCASSGLVGTDTQYFGPGTRLTVL.